The 18 T cell receptor beta chains reported below all come from one sample, sequenced in a study of graft-versus-host responses after intestinal transplantation. These receptors' antigens are unknown. Libraries were prepared by immunoSEQ multiplex PCR; TCRdb keeps only in-frame clonotypes and omits some of them. The data contain fewer than 95,000 clones, about 95% of them singletons. Sequencing used unstimulated CD4+ T cells sorted from spleen or lymph node cells, obtained before transplant. The receptors were sampled from a human donor who was the organ donor for an intestinal transplant.

The genes are TRBV19 and TRBJ1-5, with 9 bases fitting TRBD1. Germline CDR1 LNHDA, CDR2 SQIVND (reference sequence). With 3 bases clipped from V and 7 bases from J, the junction kept 7 bases outside the gene matches. CDR3 length equals 15 residues. Here the CDR3 reads CASSMGQGRGQPQHF. In DNA form, the CDR3 reads TGTGCCAGTAGTATGGGACAGGGCCGGGGACAGCCCCAGCATTTT. Filled out from reference TRBV19 and TRBJ1-5, the complete variable domain reads DGGITQSPKYLFRKEGQNVTLSCEQNLNHDAMYWYRQDPGQGLRLIYYSQIVNDFQKGDIAEGYSVSREKKESFPLTVTSAQKNPTAFYLCASSMGQGRGQPQHFGDGTRLSIL.

The J gene is TRBJ1-2, the V gene TRBV19; 7 nucleotides align to TRBD1. Germline CDR1 and CDR2: LNHDA and SQIVND (reference sequence). Trimming at V came to 5 bases and at J to 7 bases, leaving 13 bases not matched to a gene. This CDR3 has 15 amino acids. The CDR3 here is CASSAWDRFSLGYTF. The CDR3 DNA sequence: TGTGCCAGTAGTGCTTGGGACAGATTCTCGCTTGGCTACACCTTC. Full variable domain (rest looked up from reference TRBV19 and TRBJ1-2): DGGITQSPKYLFRKEGQNVTLSCEQNLNHDAMYWYRQDPGQGLRLIYYSQIVNDFQKGDIAEGYSVSREKKESFPLTVTSAQKNPTAFYLCASSAWDRFSLGYTFGSGTRLTVV.

This clone has just a few counts. The chain is built from TRBV5-1 and TRBJ2-6, with D uncertain. The CDR3 has 14 amino acids. V lost 6 bases and J lost 0, with 7 bases in between. The V gene's germline CDR1 is SGHRS and CDR2 YFSETQ. DNA of the CDR3: TGCGCCAGCACGATAAGCTCTGGGGCCAACGTCCTGACTTTC. This gives the protein CASTISSGANVLTF.

The rearrangement uses TRBV28 and TRBJ2-5; 7 bases are a match to TRBD1. J was trimmed by 3 bases and V by 5 bases; bases with no gene match: 12. CDR1 is MDHEN, CDR2 SYDVKM, per germline. This CDR3 spans 16 amino acids. CDR3 loop: CASSPTWTGLEETQYF. Here the CDR3 DNA reads TGTGCCAGCAGTCCTACGTGGACAGGCCTTGAAGAGACCCAGTACTTC.

This sequence joins TRBV6-1 and TRBJ1-5; the D is unclear. V lost 2 bases and J 9 bases, leaving 2 bases between the germline ends. CDR1 and CDR2 (germline): MNHNS, SASEGT. The CDR3 length is 10 residues. This CDR3 reads CASSERPQHF. As DNA, the CDR3 is TGTGCCAGCAGTGAAAGGCCCCAGCATTTT.

The rearrangement joins TRBV5-4 to TRBJ2-2; the match to TRBD2 covers 9 bases. Germline CDR1 reads SGHNT; CDR2 reads YYREEE (reference sequence). The CDR3 covers 16 residues. The V and J ends lost 5 bases and 1 base, in that order; junction bases with no gene match: 6. The DNA for the CDR3 is TGTGCCAGCAGGCCCGGACTAGCGATGAACACCGGGGAGCTGTTTTTT. Amino acid sequence: CASRPGLAMNTGELFF.

This chain uses TRBV7-9 with TRBJ1-1; 9 positions agree with TRBD1. Unmatched junction bases numbered 4, after V lost 5 bases and J lost 0 bases. The V gene's germline CDR1 is SEHNR and CDR2 FQNEAQ (reference sequence). The CDR3 is 15 residues long. CDR3: CASSRGQGMNTEAFF. CDR3 nucleotide sequence: TGTGCCAGCAGCCGCGGACAGGGGATGAACACTGAAGCTTTCTTT. The full variable domain, rest sourced from reference TRBV7-9 and TRBJ1-1, is DTGVSQNPRHKITKRGQNVTFRCDPISEHNRLYWYRQTLGQGPEFLTYFQNEAQLEKSRLLSDRFSAERPKGSFSTLEIQRTEQGDSAMYLCASSRGQGMNTEAFFGQGTRLTVV.

The chain uses TRBV5-1 and TRBJ2-3; the D is unclear. Trimming stripped 0 bases from V and 0 bases from J, with 8 bases between. The CDR3 covers 15 residues. In germline, CDR1 is SGHRS, CDR2 YFSETQ. The CDR3 DNA is TGCGCCAGCAGCTTGGTCGGCAGTAGCACAGATACGCAGTATTTT. Protein: CASSLVGSSTDTQYF.

The genes are TRBV6-5 and TRBJ1-6; 7 bases map to TRBD1. Germline CDR1 reads MNHEY; CDR2 reads SVGAGI. This CDR3 spans 13 amino acids. Trimming removed 7 bases from V and 11 bases from J; junction bases left unmatched: 8. For the CDR3, the DNA is TGTGCCAGCATTATGACAGGGAGCACACCCCTCCACTTT. Encoded protein: CASIMTGSTPLHF.

The V and J genes are TRBV6-4 and TRBJ2-3; no clear D gene. V was pared by 0 bases and J by 6 bases, with 7 bases between. The CDR3 contains 13 residues. CDR1 and CDR2 from the germline V gene are MRHNA and SNTAGT. Written as DNA, the CDR3 is TGTGCCAGCAGTGACTCTATATGGGATACGCAGTATTTT. It codes for CASSDSIWDTQYF.

The J gene is TRBJ2-3, the V gene TRBV5-1; possibly TRBD1 for D (7 bases). The CDR3 length is 13 residues. The ends were cut back, 9 bases at V and 3 bases at J, with 14 bases in the middle. Germline CDR1 is SGHRS and CDR2 is YFSETQ. The CDR3 DNA reads TGCGCCACCAGGGCAGGGGGGACAGATACGCAGTATTTT. This codes for CATRAGGTDTQYF.

The V and J genes are TRBV27 and TRBJ2-6, with D possibly being TRBD1 (6 bases). V lost 4 bases, J lost 4 bases, and 11 bases lay in between. The CDR3 runs 15 residues. CDR1 and CDR2 from the germline V gene are MNHEY and SMNVEV (reference sequence). The CDR3 protein is CASSYRVSGANVLTF. CDR3 nucleotide sequence: TGTGCCAGCAGTTACAGGGTTTCGGGGGCCAACGTCCTGACTTTC.

The rearrangement uses TRBV9 and TRBJ2-1, with TRBD2 as a possible D gene (6 bases). Deletions cut 0 bases from V and 8 bases from J, with 12 bases between. The germline V gene has CDR1 SGDLS and CDR2 YYNGEE. This CDR3 is 14 amino acids long. This chain's CDR3 is CASSVGRGGYEQFF. The CDR3 DNA follows: TGTGCCAGCAGCGTAGGACGTGGAGGGTATGAGCAGTTCTTC.

This clone was counted a few times. In nucleotides, the CDR3 is TGTGCCAGTACGTTTTTCATAGGGACAGGGTCCAATCAGCCCCAGCATTTT. As protein: CASTFFIGTGSNQPQHF. The rearrangement joins TRBV19 to TRBJ1-5; TRBD1 aligns across 9 bases. Germline V gene lookup returns CDR1 LNHDA and CDR2 SQIVND (reference sequence). The CDR3 is made up of 17 amino acids. V was clipped by 7 bases and J by 3 bases; unmatched bases: 13.

The chain recombines TRBV7-9 with TRBJ2-7, with 10 positions matching TRBD2. Germline-derived CDR1 and CDR2 are SEHNR and FQNEAQ (reference sequence). Trimming cost V 3 bases and J 0 bases; bases outside gene matches: 2. The CDR3 totals 15 residues. The CDR3 DNA is TGTGCCAGCAGCTTGAGCGGGGGGGTCTCCTACGAGCAGTACTTC. Translated, it gives CASSLSGGVSYEQYF.

This sequence joins TRBV4-2 and TRBJ2-5, with 7 bases aligning to TRBD2. With V trimmed by 4 bases and J by 7 bases, 12 bases remained unmatched. The CDR3 runs to 15 residues. Germline V gene data show CDR1 as LGHNA and CDR2 as YNFKEQ. In DNA, the CDR3 is TGTGCCAGCAGCCCCTCTGCGGGGGAAAGGCTGACCCAGTACTTC. The encoded protein is CASSPSAGERLTQYF.

V and J are TRBV23-1 and TRBJ1-1; no definite D call. TRBV23-1 is placed among ORFs of uncertain function. The CDR3 is made up of 16 amino acids. Trimming pared 0 bases from V and 3 bases from J, leaving 14 bases between. CDR3 in amino acids: CASSQSKVSEHTEAFF. CDR3 sequence (DNA): TGCGCCAGCAGTCAATCCAAGGTTTCCGAACACACTGAAGCTTTCTTT.

The chain links TRBV2 to TRBJ1-5; D not resolved. V lost 3 bases and J lost 4, with 10 bases in between. The CDR3 runs 14 residues. Looked up from germline, CDR1 is SNHLY and CDR2 is FYNNEI. CDR3: CASSDRMVNQPQHF. The CDR3 DNA sequence: TGTGCCAGCAGTGACAGGATGGTGAATCAGCCCCAGCATTTT. The complete variable domain, with remaining parts taken from reference TRBV2 and TRBJ1-5, reads EPEVTQTPSHQVTQMGQEVILRCVPISNHLYFYWYRQILGQKVEFLVSFYNNEISEKSEIFDDQFSVERPDGSNFTLKIRSTKLEDSAMYFCASSDRMVNQPQHFGDGTRLSIL.